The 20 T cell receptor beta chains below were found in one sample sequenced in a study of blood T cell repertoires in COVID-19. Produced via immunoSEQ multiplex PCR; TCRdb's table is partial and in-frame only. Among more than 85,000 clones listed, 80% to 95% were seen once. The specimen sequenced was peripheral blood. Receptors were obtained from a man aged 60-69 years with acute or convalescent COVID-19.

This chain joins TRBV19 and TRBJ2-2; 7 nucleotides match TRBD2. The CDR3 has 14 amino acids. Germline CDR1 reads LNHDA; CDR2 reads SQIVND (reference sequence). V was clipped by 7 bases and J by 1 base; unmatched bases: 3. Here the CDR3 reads CASMASGNTGELFF. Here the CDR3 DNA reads TGTGCCAGTATGGCTAGCGGGAACACCGGGGAGCTGTTTTTT. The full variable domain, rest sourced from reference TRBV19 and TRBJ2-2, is DGGITQSPKYLFRKEGQNVTLSCEQNLNHDAMYWYRQDPGQGLRLIYYSQIVNDFQKGDIAEGYSVSREKKESFPLTVTSAQKNPTAFYLCASMASGNTGELFFGEGSRLTVL.

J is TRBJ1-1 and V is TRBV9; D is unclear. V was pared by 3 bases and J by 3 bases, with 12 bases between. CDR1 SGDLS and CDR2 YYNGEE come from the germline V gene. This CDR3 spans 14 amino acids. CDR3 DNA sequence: TGTGCCAGCAGCGCCGTAAATCCCCACACTGAAGCTTTCTTT. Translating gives CASSAVNPHTEAFF.

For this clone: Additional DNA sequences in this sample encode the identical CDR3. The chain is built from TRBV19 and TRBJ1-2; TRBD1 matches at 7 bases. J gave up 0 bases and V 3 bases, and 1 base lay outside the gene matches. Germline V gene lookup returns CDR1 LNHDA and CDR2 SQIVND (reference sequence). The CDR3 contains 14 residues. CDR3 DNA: TGTGCCAGTAGTATCCAGGGGGCTAACTATGGCTACACCTTC. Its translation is CASSIQGANYGYTF.

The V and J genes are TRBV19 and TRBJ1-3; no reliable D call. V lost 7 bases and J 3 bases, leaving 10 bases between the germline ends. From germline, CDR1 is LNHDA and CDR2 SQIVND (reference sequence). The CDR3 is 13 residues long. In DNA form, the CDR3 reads TGTGCCAGTAAACAGCAAGTTGGAAACACCATATATTTT. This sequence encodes CASKQQVGNTIYF.

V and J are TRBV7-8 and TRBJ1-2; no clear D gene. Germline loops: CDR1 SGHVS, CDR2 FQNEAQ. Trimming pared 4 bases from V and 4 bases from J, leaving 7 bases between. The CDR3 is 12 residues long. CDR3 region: CASSSPRYGYTF. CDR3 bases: TGTGCCAGCAGCTCCCCGCGCTATGGCTACACCTTC.

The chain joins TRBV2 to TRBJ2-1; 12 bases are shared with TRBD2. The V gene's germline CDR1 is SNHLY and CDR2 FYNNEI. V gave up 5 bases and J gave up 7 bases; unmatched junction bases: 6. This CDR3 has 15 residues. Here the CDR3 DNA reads TGTGCCAGCAGTCGACGACTAGCGGGAGTAAATGAGCAGTTCTTC. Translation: CASSRRLAGVNEQFF.

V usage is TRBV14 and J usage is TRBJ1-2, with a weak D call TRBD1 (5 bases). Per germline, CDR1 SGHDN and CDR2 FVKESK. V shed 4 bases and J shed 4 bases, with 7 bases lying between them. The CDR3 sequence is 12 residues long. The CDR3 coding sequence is TGTGCCAGCAGCCGGGGCAGCTATGGCTACACCTTC. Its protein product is CASSRGSYGYTF.

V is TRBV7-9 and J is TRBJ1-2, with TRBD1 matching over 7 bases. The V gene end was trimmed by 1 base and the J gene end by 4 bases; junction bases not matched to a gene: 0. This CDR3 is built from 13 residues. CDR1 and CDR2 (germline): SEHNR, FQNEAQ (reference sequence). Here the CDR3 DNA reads TGTGCCAGCAGCTTAGGACAGGGCTATGGCTACACCTTC. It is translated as CASSLGQGYGYTF.

This CDR3 reads CAISESRGQGGLDTQYF. In DNA form, the CDR3 reads TGTGCCATCAGTGAGTCAAGAGGACAGGGAGGGTTGGATACGCAGTATTTT. V and J are TRBV10-3 and TRBJ2-3; D is possibly TRBD1 (8 bases). Per the germline V gene, CDR1 is ENHRY and CDR2 is SYGVKD. The CDR3 contains 17 residues. The V and J ends lost 0 bases and 6 bases respectively, with 19 bases between them.

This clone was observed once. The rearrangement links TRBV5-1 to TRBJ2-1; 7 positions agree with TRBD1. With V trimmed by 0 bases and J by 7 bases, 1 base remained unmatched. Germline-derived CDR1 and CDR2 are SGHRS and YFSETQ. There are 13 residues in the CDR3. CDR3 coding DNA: TGCGCCAGCAGCTTGGAGGGGGCGAATGAGCAGTTCTTC. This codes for CASSLEGANEQFF.

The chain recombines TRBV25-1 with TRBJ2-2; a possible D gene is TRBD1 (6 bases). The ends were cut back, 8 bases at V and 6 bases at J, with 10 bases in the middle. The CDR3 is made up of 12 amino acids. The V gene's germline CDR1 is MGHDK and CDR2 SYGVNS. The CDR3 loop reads CASPRGPGELFF. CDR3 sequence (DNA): TGTGCCAGCCCCAGGGGTCCCGGGGAGCTGTTTTTT.

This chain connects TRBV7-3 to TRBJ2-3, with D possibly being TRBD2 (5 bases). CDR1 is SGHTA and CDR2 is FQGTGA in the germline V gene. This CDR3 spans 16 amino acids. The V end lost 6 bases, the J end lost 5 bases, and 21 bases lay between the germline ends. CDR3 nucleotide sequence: TGTGCCAGCAGTTTTCAGGACTCTAGTCGTGGAGATACGCAGTATTTT. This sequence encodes CASSFQDSSRGDTQYF.

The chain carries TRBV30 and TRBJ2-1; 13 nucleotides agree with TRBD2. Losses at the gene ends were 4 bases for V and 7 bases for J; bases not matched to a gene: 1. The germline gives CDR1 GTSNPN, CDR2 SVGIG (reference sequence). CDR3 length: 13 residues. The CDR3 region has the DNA TGTGCCTGGACGACTAGCGGGGGGAATGAGCAGTTCTTC. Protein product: CAWTTSGGNEQFF.

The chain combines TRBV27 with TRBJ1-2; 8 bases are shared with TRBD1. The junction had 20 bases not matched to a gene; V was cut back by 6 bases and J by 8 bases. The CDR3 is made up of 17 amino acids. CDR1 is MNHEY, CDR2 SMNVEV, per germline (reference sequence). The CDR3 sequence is CASSGEALSGGYGGYTF. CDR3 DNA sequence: TGTGCCAGCAGCGGGGAGGCCCTCTCAGGGGGCTACGGGGGCTACACCTTC.

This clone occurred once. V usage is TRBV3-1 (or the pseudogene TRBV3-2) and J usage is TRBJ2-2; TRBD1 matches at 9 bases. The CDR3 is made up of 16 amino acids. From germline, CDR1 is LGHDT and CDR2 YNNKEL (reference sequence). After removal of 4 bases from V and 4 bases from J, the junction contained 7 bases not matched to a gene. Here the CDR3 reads CASSRMDRGFTGELFF. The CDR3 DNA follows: TGTGCCAGCAGCCGAATGGACAGGGGTTTCACCGGGGAGCTGTTTTTT.

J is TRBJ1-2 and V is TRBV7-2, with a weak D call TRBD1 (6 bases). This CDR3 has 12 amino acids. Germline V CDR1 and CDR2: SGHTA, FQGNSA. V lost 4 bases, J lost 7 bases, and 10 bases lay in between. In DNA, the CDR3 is TGTGCCAGCAGCTCACAGGGATTTGGCTACACCTTC. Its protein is CASSSQGFGYTF. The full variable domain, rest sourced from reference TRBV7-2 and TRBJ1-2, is GAGVSQSPSNKVTEKGKDVELRCDPISGHTALYWYRQSLGQGLEFLIYFQGNSAPDKSGLPSDRFSAERTGGSVSTLTIQRTQQEDSAVYLCASSSQGFGYTFGSGTRLTVV.

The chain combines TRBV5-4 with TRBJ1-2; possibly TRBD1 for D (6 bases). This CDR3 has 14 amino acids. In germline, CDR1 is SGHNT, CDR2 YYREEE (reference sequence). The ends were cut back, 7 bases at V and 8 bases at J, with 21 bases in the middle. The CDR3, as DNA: TGTGCCAGCGCCATCCGGGGGGGCCCGGCGGGCTACACCTTC. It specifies CASAIRGGPAGYTF.

The CDR3 nucleotides are TGTGCCAGCAGTGATGGGCTGTTCCAAGAGACCCAGTACTTC. Protein sequence: CASSDGLFQETQYF. The chain combines TRBV6-1 with TRBJ2-5, with no clear D. The CDR3 consists of 14 residues. V gave up 3 bases and J gave up 1 base, with 9 bases separating them. CDR1 MNHNS and CDR2 SASEGT come from the germline V gene.

The CDR3 protein is CASRMTGEDIDGYTF. The DNA of the CDR3 is TGTGCCAGCAGAATGACAGGGGAAGATATAGATGGCTACACCTTC. The chain employs TRBV28 and TRBJ1-2; 8 positions agree with TRBD1. Germline V gives CDR1 MDHEN, CDR2 SYDVKM. V shed 6 bases and J 6 bases; nucleotides not matched to a gene: 12. The CDR3 spans 15 residues.

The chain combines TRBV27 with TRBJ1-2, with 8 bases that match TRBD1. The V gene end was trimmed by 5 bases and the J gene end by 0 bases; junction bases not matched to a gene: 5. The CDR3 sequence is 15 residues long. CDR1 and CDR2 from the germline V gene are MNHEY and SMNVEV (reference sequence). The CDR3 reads CASSTGQAANYGYTF. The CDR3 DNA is TGTGCCAGCAGTACGGGACAGGCCGCTAACTATGGCTACACCTTC.